This T cell receptor (beta chain) was sequenced during a study of T cell repertoires in cytomegalovirus infection. Study-wide context: Both a matching HLA type and CMV infection were indicated by public TCR beta signatures.

With regard to this clonotype: Its cognate antigen is unknown.

General study findings and limits: The cumulative frequency of public TCR beta families distinguished individuals who carried CMV together with the relevant HLA.

Germline V gives CDR1 MNHEY, CDR2 SVGEGT. Trimming stripped 8 bases from V and 10 bases from J, with 9 bases between. The CDR3 consists of 10 residues. MiXCR, run by TCRdb on the reads, gives a single entry per CDR3 protein. The sample carries 170,000 or so distinct CDR3 sequences, approximately 15% recorded once. The rearrangement uses TRBV6-2 or TRBV6-3 and TRBJ2-1, with D perhaps TRBD2 (6 bases). The sample comprised PBMCs. The sequence was obtained from a human donor in good health (CMV status not recorded). Some clones in this sample may be carry-over from other donors' samples. The CDR3: CASGTYEQFF. The CDR3 coding sequence is TGTGCCAGCGGGACTTACGAGCAGTTCTTC.